Shown below are 13 T cell receptor beta chains from a single sample sequenced in a study of control samples from healthy donors and cancer patients. Sequencing was performed with immunoSEQ multiplex PCR; in TCRdb, only in-frame clones are kept and a portion is missing. The table lists 85,000 to 110,000 clones, roughly 89% of them singletons. The sequenced material came from PBMCs. The receptors here all came from a man aged 60-69 years with lung cancer.

The CDR3 bases are TGCGCCAGCAGCTATGGACAGGTTTTCCAAGAGACCCAGTACTTC. It yields the protein CASSYGQVFQETQYF. The genes are TRBV5-1 and TRBJ2-5, with 7 bases aligning to TRBD1. The CDR3 is 15 residues long. V lost 3 bases and J lost 1; bases outside the gene matches: 6. The germline V gene has CDR1 SGHRS and CDR2 YFSETQ.

V is TRBV4-1 and J is TRBJ1-6; 9 bases match TRBD1. The CDR3 has 17 residues. J gave up 6 bases and V 2 bases, and 8 bases lay outside the gene matches. Germline CDR1 is MGHRA and CDR2 is YSYEKL. CDR3 in amino acids: CASSQNSQGARNSPLHF. CDR3 nucleotides: TGCGCCAGCAGCCAAAACTCACAGGGGGCGCGTAATTCACCCCTCCACTTT.

The chain links TRBV27 to TRBJ1-2; D may be TRBD1 (5 bases). V shed 8 bases and J shed 6 bases, with 25 bases lying between them. CDR1 and CDR2 (germline): MNHEY, SMNVEV (reference sequence). This CDR3 region has 16 residues. This CDR3 reads CASSERQGLDPNGYTF. The CDR3 bases are TGTGCCAGCTCTGAGAGGCAGGGACTTGACCCCAATGGCTACACCTTC.

This rearrangement joins TRBV11-3 to TRBJ1-1, with D perhaps matching TRBD1 (5 bases). The CDR3 runs 12 residues. CDR1 SGHNT and CDR2 YENEEA come from the germline V gene. V was clipped by 5 bases and J by 4 bases, with 8 bases between them. CDR3 DNA: TGTGCCAGCAGCCCGACAGCCACTGAAGCTTTCTTT. Its translation: CASSPTATEAFF.

The chain combines TRBV24-1 with TRBJ2-3; D is perhaps TRBD2 (6 bases). The CDR3 is 13 amino acids. V was cut by 1 base and J by 9 bases, with 10 bases left in between. Germline V gives CDR1 KGHDR, CDR2 SFDVKD. Here the CDR3 reads CATSDFVGRTQYF. Written as DNA, the CDR3 is TGTGCCACCAGTGATTTCGTGGGGAGGACGCAGTATTTT.

This clone was recorded once. The genes are TRBV14 and TRBJ1-1; 8 nucleotides align to TRBD1. The CDR3 has 22 amino acids. CDR1 and CDR2 from the germline V gene are SGHDN and FVKESK. V dropped 4 bases and J dropped 5; count of bases not matched to a gene: 30. The CDR3 DNA reads TGTGCCAGCAGCCCGGACCGGATCCGGGACAGGTCTCTGATAGTACGTGGGACTGAAGCTTTCTTT. Protein product: CASSPDRIRDRSLIVRGTEAFF.

V is TRBV2 and J is TRBJ1-2; D is ambiguous. This CDR3 spans 12 amino acids. Germline V gene sequence: CDR1 SNHLY, CDR2 FYNNEI. Trimming shortened V by 3 bases and J by 2 bases, and 4 bases separated the two germline ends. CDR3 loop: CASSEPNYGYTF. In DNA form, the CDR3 reads TGTGCCAGCAGTGAGCCCAACTATGGCTACACCTTC. Full variable domain (remainder filled in from reference TRBV2 and TRBJ1-2): EPEVTQTPSHQVTQMGQEVILRCVPISNHLYFYWYRQILGQKVEFLVSFYNNEISEKSEIFDDQFSVERPDGSNFTLKIRSTKLEDSAMYFCASSEPNYGYTFGSGTRLTVV.

This chain links TRBV6-6 with TRBJ1-6, with 7 bases lining up with TRBD1. The germline CDR1 and CDR2 sequences are MNHNY and SVGAGI (reference sequence). The CDR3 runs to 17 residues. V dropped 5 bases and J dropped 0; count of bases not matched to a gene: 7. The CDR3 DNA reads as TGTGCCAGCAGTCCCTGGACAGGAAGCTCCTATAATTCACCCCTCCACTTT. This sequence encodes CASSPWTGSSYNSPLHF.

The rearrangement uses TRBV4-1 and TRBJ2-7; 10 positions agree with TRBD1. V lost 4 bases and J lost 0; bases outside the gene matches: 3. The germline CDR1 and CDR2 sequences are MGHRA and YSYEKL. The CDR3 spans 15 residues. The CDR3 sequence is CASSPGQGSSYEQYF. The CDR3 bases are TGCGCCAGCAGCCCGGGACAGGGGAGCTCCTACGAGCAGTACTTC.

The gene calls are TRBV24-1 and TRBJ2-2; the D is unclear. The germline V and J ends were trimmed by 0 bases and 1 base, with 8 bases remaining between them. The germline V gene encodes CDR1 KGHDR and CDR2 SFDVKD. CDR3 length: 16 amino acids. CDR3 nucleotides: TGTGCCACCAGTGATTTGACAGAGCAGAACACCGGGGAGCTGTTTTTT. It codes for CATSDLTEQNTGELFF.

The V gene is TRBV7-3, the J gene TRBJ2-3; TRBD1 or TRBD2 may be the D gene (5 bases each). Per germline, CDR1 SGHTA and CDR2 FQGTGA. Trimming removed 5 bases from V and 6 bases from J, with 12 bases in between. The length of the CDR3 is 13 residues. CDR3 DNA: TGTGCCAGCAGCCTGGGGACCGAGGATACGCAGTATTTT. It yields the protein CASSLGTEDTQYF.

The gene calls are TRBV6-6 and TRBJ1-5; 7 bases agree with TRBD1. CDR3 length equals 16 residues. Germline CDR1 reads MNHNY; CDR2 reads SVGAGI (reference sequence). With 3 bases clipped from V and 5 bases from J, the junction kept 10 bases outside the gene matches. CDR3 DNA sequence: TGTGCCAGCAGTTATCGACAGGGAAGCTCCGATCAGCCCCAGCATTTT. Protein product: CASSYRQGSSDQPQHF.

This sequence joins TRBV27 and TRBJ1-6, with 9 nucleotides matching TRBD1. CDR1 and CDR2 from the germline V gene are MNHEY and SMNVEV (reference sequence). CDR3 size: 16 residues. J was trimmed by 9 bases and V by 2 bases; bases with no gene match: 8. CDR3 bases: TGTGCCAGCAGTTTAACGACAGGGGGAATGGGTTCACCCCTCCACTTT. It translates to CASSLTTGGMGSPLHF.